This T cell receptor (beta chain) stems from a study of blood T cell repertoires in COVID-19. Study-level information: The United States, Italy and Spain supplied acute and convalescent COVID-19 samples. T cells, B-cell-depleted T cells, or PBMCs supplied cDNA or gDNA.

The CDR3 extends over 13 amino acids. The germline V gene has CDR1 MNHEY and CDR2 SMNVEV (reference sequence). V trimming: 5 bases; J trimming: 3 bases; junction bases outside the gene matches: 3. The authors' processing: Nucleated cell counts were estimated from reference gene primer amplification. TCRdb's copy holds only in-frame clones and misses some; the assay was immunoSEQ multiplex PCR. The V and J calls and clone size are taken from that table; D and trimming were inferred from the DNA. Here the sample spans about 200,000 clones, 65% to 90% being singletons. Sequenced sample: peripheral blood. The chain couples TRBV27 to TRBJ2-7; 8 bases are a match to TRBD2. This receptor was taken from a human donor in a cohort sampled during active COVID-19. This CDR3 reads CASSRGGGYEQYF. As DNA, the CDR3 is TGTGCCAGCAGTCGGGGGGGCGGCTACGAGCAGTACTTC.